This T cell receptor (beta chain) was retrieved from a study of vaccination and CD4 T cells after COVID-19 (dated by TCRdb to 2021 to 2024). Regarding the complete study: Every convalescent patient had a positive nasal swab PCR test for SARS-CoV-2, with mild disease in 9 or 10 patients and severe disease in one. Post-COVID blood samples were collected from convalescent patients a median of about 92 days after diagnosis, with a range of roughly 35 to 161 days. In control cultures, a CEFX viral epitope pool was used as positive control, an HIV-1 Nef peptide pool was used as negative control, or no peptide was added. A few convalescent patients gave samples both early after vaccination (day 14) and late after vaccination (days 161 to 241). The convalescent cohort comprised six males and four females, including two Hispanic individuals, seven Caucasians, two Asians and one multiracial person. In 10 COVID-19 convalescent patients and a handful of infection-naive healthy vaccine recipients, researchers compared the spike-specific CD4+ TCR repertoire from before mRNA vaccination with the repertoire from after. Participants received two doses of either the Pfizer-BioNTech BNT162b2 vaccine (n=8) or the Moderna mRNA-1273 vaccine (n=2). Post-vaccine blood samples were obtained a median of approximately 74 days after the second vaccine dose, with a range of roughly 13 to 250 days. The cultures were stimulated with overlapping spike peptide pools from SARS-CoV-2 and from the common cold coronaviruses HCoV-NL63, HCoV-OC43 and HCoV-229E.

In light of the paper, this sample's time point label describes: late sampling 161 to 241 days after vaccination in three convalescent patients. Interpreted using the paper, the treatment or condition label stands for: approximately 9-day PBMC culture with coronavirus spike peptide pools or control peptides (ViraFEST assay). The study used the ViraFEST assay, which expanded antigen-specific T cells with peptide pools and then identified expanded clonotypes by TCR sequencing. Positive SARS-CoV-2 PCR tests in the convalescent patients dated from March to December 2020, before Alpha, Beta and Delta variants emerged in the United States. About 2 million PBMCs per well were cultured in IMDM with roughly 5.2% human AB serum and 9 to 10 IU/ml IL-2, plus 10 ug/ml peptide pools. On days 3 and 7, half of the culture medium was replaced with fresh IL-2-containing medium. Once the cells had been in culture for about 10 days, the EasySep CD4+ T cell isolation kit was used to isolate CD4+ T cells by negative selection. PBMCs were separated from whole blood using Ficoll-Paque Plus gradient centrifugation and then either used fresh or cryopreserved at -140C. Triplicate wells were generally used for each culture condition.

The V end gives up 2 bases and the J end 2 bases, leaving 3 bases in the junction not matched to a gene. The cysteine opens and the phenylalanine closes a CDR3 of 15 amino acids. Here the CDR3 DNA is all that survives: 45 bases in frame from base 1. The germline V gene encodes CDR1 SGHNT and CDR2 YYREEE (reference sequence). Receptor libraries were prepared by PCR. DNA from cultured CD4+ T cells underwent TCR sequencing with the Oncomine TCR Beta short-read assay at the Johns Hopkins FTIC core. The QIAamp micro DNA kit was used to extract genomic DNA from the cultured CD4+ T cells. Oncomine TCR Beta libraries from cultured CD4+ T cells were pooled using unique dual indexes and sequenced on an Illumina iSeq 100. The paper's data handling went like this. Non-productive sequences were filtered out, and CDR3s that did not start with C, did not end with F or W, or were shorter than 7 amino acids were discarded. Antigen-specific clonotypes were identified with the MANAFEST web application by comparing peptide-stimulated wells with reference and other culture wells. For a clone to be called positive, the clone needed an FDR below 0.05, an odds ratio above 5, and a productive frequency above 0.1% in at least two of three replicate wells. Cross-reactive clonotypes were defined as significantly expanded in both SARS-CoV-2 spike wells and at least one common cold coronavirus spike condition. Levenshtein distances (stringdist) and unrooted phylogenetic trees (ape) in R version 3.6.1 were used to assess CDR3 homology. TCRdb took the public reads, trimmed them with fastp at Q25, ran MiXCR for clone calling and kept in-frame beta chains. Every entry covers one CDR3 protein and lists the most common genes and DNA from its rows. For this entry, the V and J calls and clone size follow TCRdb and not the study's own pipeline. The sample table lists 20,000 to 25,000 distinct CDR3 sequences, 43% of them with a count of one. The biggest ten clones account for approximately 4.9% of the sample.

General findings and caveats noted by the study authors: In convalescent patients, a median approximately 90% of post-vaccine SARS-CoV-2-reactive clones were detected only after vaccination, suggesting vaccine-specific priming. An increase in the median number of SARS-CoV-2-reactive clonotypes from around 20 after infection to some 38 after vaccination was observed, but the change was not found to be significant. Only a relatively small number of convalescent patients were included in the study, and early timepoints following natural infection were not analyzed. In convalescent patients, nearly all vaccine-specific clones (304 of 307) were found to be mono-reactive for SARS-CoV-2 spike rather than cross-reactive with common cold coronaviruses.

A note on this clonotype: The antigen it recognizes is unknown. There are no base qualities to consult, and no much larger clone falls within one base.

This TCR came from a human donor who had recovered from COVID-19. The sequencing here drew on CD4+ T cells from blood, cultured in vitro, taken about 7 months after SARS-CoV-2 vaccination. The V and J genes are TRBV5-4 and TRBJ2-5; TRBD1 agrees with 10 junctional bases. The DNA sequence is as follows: TGTGCCAGCAGCTTCGACAGGGGGCTACAAGAGACCCAGTACTTC. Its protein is CASSFDRGLQETQYF.